The T cell receptor (beta chain) under discussion was sequenced for a study of tissue T cells after allogeneic stem cell transplantation. Note on this clone: Gene and germline names: mouse. The read ends 1 residue early relative to the CDR3; the germline J gene fills the gap.

Repertoires were generated with immunoSEQ multiplex PCR, while TCRdb's copy carries only in-frame clones and drops some. The repertoire holds more than 45,000 clones, less than 75% seen once, with roughly 0.77% in the top ten. This CDR3 has 14 residues. The V and J ends lost 2 bases and 2 bases, in that order; junction bases with no gene match: 3. The germline V gene encodes CDR1 NNHDY and CDR2 SYVADS. Sequencing was carried out using sorted cells pooled from one or two spleens. The chain uses TRBV13-3 and TRBJ2-7; 8 positions match TRBD2. The sequence was collected from a pool of C57BL/6 mice in good health. CDR3 in amino acids: CASSEWGGTYEQYF. The CDR3 bases that were read are TGTGCCAGCAGTGAATGGGGGGGGACCTATGAACAGTAC.